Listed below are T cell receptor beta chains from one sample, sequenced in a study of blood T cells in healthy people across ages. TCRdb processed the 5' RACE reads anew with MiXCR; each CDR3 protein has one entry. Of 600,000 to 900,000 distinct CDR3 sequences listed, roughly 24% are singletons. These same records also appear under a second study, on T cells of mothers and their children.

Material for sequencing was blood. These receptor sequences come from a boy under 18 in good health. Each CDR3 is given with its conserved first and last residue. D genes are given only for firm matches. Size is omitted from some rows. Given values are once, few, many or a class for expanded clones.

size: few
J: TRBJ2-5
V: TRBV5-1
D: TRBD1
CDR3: CASSLGQGAPQETQYF
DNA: TGCGCCAGCAGCTTGGGACAGGGGGCGCCCCAAGAGACCCAGTACTTC

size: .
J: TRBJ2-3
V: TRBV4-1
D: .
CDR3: CASSQAGVPDTQYF
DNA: TGCGCCAGCAGCCAAGCGGGGGTCCCAGATACGCAGTACTTT

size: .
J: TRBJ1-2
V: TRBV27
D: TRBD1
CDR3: CASSFTGGGNYGYTF
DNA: TGTGCCAGCAGTTTCACAGGGGGCGGAAACTATGGCTACACCTTC

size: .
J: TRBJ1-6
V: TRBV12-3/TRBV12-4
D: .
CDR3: CASSLAQRNSPLHF
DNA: TGTGCCAGCAGTTTAGCCCAAAGGAATTCACCCCTCCACTTT

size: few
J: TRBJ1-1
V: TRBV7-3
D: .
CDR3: CASSSAGVGTEAFF
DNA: TGTGCCAGCAGCTCCGCGGGGGTGGGCACTGAAGCTTTCTTT

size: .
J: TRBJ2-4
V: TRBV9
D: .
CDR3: CASSPRGGRGLAKNIQYF
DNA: TGTGCCAGCAGCCCCCGCGGAGGGAGGGGGCTAGCCAAAAACATTCAGTACTTC

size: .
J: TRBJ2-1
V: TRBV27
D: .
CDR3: CASSLPGTSYNEQFF
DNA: TGTGCCAGCAGTCTCCCGGGGACCTCCTACAATGAGCAGTTCTTC

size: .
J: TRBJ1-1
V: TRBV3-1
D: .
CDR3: CASSERGGLPWGTEAFF
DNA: TGTGCCAGCAGCGAAAGGGGCGGCCTTCCTTGGGGGACTGAAGCTTTCTTT

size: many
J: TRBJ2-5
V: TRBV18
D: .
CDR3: CASSFDRAQETQYF
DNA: TGTGCCAGCTCATTTGACCGGGCCCAAGAGACCCAGTACTTC

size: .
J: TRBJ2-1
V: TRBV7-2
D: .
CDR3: CASSLVGSGYNEQFF
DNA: TGTGCCAGCAGCCTGGTGGGTAGCGGCTACAATGAGCAGTTCTTC

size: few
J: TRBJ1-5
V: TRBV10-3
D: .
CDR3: CASREVSNQPQHF
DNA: TGTGCCAGCAGGGAGGTTAGCAATCAGCCCCAGCATTTT

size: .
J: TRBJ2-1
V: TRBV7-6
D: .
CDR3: CASPTGGRGPTYNEQFF
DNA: TGTGCCAGCCCAACCGGAGGGCGGGGGCCTACCTACAATGAGCAGTTCTTC

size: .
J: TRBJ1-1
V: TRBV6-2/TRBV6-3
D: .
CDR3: CASSLTFRGTEAFF
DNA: TGTGCCAGCAGTTTGACGTTTAGGGGCACTGAAGCTTTCTTT

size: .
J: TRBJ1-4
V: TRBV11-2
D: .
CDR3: CASSQIYNEKLFF
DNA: TGTGCCAGCAGCCAGATTTATAATGAAAAACTGTTTTTT

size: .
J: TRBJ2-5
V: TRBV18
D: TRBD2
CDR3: CASSPFGLADEEQYF
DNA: TGTGCCAGCTCACCCTTTGGACTAGCGGACGAAGAGCAGTACTTC

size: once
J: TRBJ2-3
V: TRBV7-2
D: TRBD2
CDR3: CASSLLVAGGPGDTQYF
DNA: TGTGCCAGCAGCTTATTAGTAGCGGGAGGGCCGGGAGATACGCAGTATTTT

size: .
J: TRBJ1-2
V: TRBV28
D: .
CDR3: CASRPGRANYGYTF
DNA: TGTGCCAGCAGACCGGGGAGGGCGAACTATGGCTACACCTTC

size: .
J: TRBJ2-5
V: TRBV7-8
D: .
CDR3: CASGLARLGRRETQYF
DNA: TGTGCCAGCGGCTTAGCGCGGCTAGGAAGGCGAGAGACCCAGTACTTC

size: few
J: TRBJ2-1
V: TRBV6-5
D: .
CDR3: CASSYSTQPSNSEQFF
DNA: TGTGCCAGCAGTTATTCCACACAGCCAAGCAACAGTGAGCAGTTCTTC

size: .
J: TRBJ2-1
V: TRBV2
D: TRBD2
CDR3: CASSPSGGLAEQFF
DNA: TGTGCCAGCAGTCCTAGCGGGGGCTTGGCTGAGCAGTTCTTC

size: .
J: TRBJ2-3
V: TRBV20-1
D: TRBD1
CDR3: CSASQGGYTDTQYF
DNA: TGCAGTGCTAGTCAAGGGGGCTACACAGATACGCAGTATTTT

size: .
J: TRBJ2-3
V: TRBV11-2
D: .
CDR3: CASSQRPSEDTQYF
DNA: TGTGCCAGCAGCCAACGGCCGAGCGAAGATACGCAGTATTTT

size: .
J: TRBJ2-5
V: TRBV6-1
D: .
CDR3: CASSEGWSGEETQYF
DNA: TGTGCCAGCAGTGAAGGTTGGTCAGGGGAAGAGACCCAGTACTTC

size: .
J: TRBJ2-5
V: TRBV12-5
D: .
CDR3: CASGQTGRETQYF
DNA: TGTGCTAGTGGTCAAACGGGTAGGGAGACCCAGTACTTC

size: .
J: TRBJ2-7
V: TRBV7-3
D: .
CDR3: CASSQQVSYEQYF
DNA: TGTGCCAGCAGCCAACAGGTTTCCTACGAGCAGTACTTC

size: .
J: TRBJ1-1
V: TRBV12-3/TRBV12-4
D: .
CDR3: CASSLIALNTEAFF
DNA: TGTGCCAGCAGCTTAATAGCTTTGAACACTGAAGCTTTCTTT

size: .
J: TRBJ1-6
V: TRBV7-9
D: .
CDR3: CASSLPGQNNSPLHF
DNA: TGTGCCAGCAGCTTACCGGGCCAAAATAATTCACCCCTCCACTTT

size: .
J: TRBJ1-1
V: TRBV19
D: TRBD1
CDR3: CASRSTGVTEAFF
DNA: TGTGCCAGTAGATCGACAGGGGTAACTGAAGCTTTCTTT

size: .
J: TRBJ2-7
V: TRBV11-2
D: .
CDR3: CASSLIGGSYEQYF
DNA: TGTGCCAGCAGCTTAATAGGAGGCTCCTACGAGCAGTACTTC

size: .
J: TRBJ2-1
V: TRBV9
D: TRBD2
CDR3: CASSVAAGNNEQFF
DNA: TGTGCCAGCAGCGTAGCAGCGGGGAACAATGAGCAGTTCTTC

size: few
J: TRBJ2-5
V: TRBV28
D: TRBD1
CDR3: CASSQRDREKTQYF
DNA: TGTGCCAGCAGTCAAAGGGACAGGGAAAAGACCCAGTACTTC